This is a list of T cell receptor beta chains from one sample in a study of blood T cell repertoires in COVID-19. Profiling relied on immunoSEQ multiplex PCR, and the TCRdb table lists in-frame clones only, not all of them. The sample consists of about 68,000 clones, around 86% of them appearing once. The sample consisted of peripheral blood. The receptors stem from a woman aged 55-70 years with acute or convalescent COVID-19. Each CDR3 is given with its conserved first and last residue. The D gene is left open where the match is weak. Part of the rows lack a size; the others show once, few, many or a class for expanded clones.

v_call,clone_size,j_call,d_call,cdr3_aa,cdr3_nt
TRBV7-2,NA,TRBJ1-4,TRBD1,CASSIRQGIDEKLFF,TGTGCCAGCAGCATACGACAGGGGATCGATGAAAAACTGTTTTTT
TRBV19,NA,TRBJ1-5,NA,CASSMSRQPQHF,TGTGCCAGTAGTATGAGTCGCCAGCCCCAGCATTTT
TRBV6-5,NA,TRBJ1-4,TRBD1,CASSPWDRGDEKLFF,TGTGCCAGCAGTCCGTGGGACAGGGGCGATGAAAAACTGTTTTTT
TRBV6-5,NA,TRBJ1-2,TRBD1,CASSSPAEDRGKGYTF,TGTGCCAGCAGTTCTCCTGCTGAGGACAGGGGGAAAGGCTACACCTTC
TRBV6-1,NA,TRBJ2-7,NA,CASSEGLGGYEQYF,TGTGCCAGCAGTGAAGGGCTTGGCGGGTACGAGCAGTACTTC
TRBV25-1,NA,TRBJ1-1,NA,CASSALFDQSSRAFF,TGTGCCAGCAGTGCCCTCTTTGATCAGTCATCACGAGCTTTCTTT
TRBV21-1,NA,TRBJ1-5,NA,CASSGHRQGSNQPQHF,TGTGCCAGCAGCGGGCATAGACAGGGTAGCAATCAGCCCCAGCATTTT
TRBV7-8,NA,TRBJ1-1,TRBD1,CASSPGQGIEAFF,TGTGCCAGCAGCCCGGGACAGGGGATTGAAGCTTTCTTT
TRBV4-1,NA,TRBJ2-5,NA,CASSHRDSQETQYF,TGCGCCAGCAGCCATCGCGACAGTCAAGAGACCCAGTACTTC
TRBV28,once,TRBJ1-6,NA,CASSGGGTYNSPLHF,TGTGCCAGCAGCGGGGGGGGTACCTATAATTCACCCCTCCACTTT
TRBV28,NA,TRBJ1-5,NA,CASSKGGDVQPQHF,TGTGCCAGCAGTAAGGGGGGGGACGTCCAGCCCCAGCATTTT
TRBV4-2,once,TRBJ2-1,NA,CASSQGLGGAGYNEQFF,TGTGCCAGCAGCCAAGGATTAGGGGGGGCCGGATACAATGAGCAGTTCTTC
TRBV28,NA,TRBJ1-2,NA,CASSLFSGGYTF,TGTGCCAGCAGTTTATTTTCGGGGGGCTACACCTTC
TRBV5-1,NA,TRBJ1-1,NA,CASSLGQIGGSNTEAFF,TGCGCCAGCAGCTTGGGGCAGATTGGGGGGTCGAACACTGAAGCTTTCTTT
TRBV5-1,NA,TRBJ2-3,NA,CASSLDRSPTDTQYF,TGCGCCAGCAGCTTGGATCGTAGCCCCACAGATACGCAGTATTTT
TRBV6-5,NA,TRBJ1-4,NA,CASRLMRQPNEKLFF,TGTGCCAGCAGGCTCATGCGACAGCCTAATGAAAAACTGTTTTTT
TRBV6-5,NA,TRBJ2-3,NA,CAARRTALTDTQYF,TGTGCCGCCCGGCGGACAGCACTGACAGATACGCAGTATTTT
TRBV28,NA,TRBJ1-4,TRBD1,CASSSTGEGGREKLFF,TGTGCCAGCAGTTCGACAGGGGAGGGCGGTCGAGAAAAACTGTTTTTT
TRBV25-1,NA,TRBJ1-2,NA,CASSGTIAGSYGYTF,TGTGCCAGCAGTGGAACGATCGCCGGGTCGTATGGCTACACCTTC
TRBV3-1/TRBV3-2,NA,TRBJ1-1,TRBD1,CASSPAPGQGANEAFF,TGTGCCAGCAGCCCTGCTCCGGGACAGGGGGCTAATGAAGCTTTCTTT
TRBV24-1,few,TRBJ1-3,TRBD1,CANEGTALGGNTIYF,TGTGCCAACGAGGGGACAGCGCTAGGTGGAAACACCATATATTTT
TRBV19,NA,TRBJ1-1,NA,CASSRGGMNTEAFF,TGTGCCAGTAGTAGAGGGGGAATGAACACTGAAGCTTTCTTT
TRBV7-3,NA,TRBJ1-1,NA,CASSLTGPNTEAFF,TGTGCCAGCAGCCTGACAGGCCCCAACACTGAAGCTTTCTTT
TRBV23-1,NA,TRBJ2-7,TRBD1,CASSPEKDRGKLSGYEQYF,TGCGCCAGCAGTCCGGAGAAAGACAGGGGGAAACTTTCGGGCTACGAGCAGTACTTC